This T cell receptor (beta chain) originates from a study of T cells in Graves' hyperthyroidism and ophthalmopathy. Study details: Prior to any treatment, at the point of initial diagnosis, peripheral blood was collected.

Lactation, pregnancy, other autoimmune disease or uncontrolled infection excluded patients. The study based diagnoses on clinical symptoms, serum thyroxine and TRAb, thyroid ultrasound and orbital computed tomography. For this clonotype: This may be a read error: a much more frequent sequence differs by one nucleotide.

Amplification of TCR beta CDR3 regions used RNA as the template. An initial round of RT-PCR targeting the TCR CDR3 relied on the HTBI primer set. In TCRdb, the multiplex PCR reads were re-called with MiXCR into one record per CDR3 protein. The sample yields roughly 650,000 distinct CDR3 sequences, about a sixth seen once. The sequence was collected from a woman between 40 and 50 years old with Graves' ophthalmopathy. The sample was blood.

In nucleotides, the CDR3 is TGCAGTGCTAGGAAGGGGAGCTCCTACAATGAGCAGTACTTC. Amino acid sequence: CSARKGSSYNEQYF. V is TRBV20-1 and J is TRBJ2-1, with D perhaps TRBD1 or TRBD2 (5 bases each). Near its end, the DNA agrees better with TRBJ2-7, so the J call may be wrong. CDR1 and CDR2 (germline): DFQATT, SNEGSKA (reference sequence). CDR3 length: 14 residues.